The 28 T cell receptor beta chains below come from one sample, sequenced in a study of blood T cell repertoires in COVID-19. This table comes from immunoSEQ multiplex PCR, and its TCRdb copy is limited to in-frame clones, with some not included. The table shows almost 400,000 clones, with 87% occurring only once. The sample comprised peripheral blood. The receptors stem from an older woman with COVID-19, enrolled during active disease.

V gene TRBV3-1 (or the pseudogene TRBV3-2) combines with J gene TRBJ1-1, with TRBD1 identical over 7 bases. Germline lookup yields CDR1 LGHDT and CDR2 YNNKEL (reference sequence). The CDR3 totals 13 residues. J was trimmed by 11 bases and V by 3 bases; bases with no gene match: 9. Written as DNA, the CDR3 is TGTGCCAGCAGCCACGGACAGGCCCGGAAGGCTTTCTTT. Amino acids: CASSHGQARKAFF.

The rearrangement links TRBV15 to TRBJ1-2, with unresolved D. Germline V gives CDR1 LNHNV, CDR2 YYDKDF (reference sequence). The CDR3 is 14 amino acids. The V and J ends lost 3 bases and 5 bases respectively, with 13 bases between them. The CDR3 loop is CATSRAVSYYGYTF. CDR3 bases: TGTGCCACCAGCAGGGCTGTAAGTTATTATGGCTACACCTTC.

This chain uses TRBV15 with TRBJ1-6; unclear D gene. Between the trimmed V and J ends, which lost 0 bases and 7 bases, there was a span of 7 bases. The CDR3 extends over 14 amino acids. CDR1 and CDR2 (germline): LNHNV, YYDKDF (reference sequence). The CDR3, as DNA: TGTGCCACCAGCAGAGACCACAGCAATTCACCCCTCCACTTT. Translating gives CATSRDHSNSPLHF. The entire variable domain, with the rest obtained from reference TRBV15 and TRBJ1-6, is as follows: DAMVIQNPRYQVTQFGKPVTLSCSQTLNHNVMYWYQQKSSQAPKLLFHYYDKDFNNEADTPDNFQSRRPNTSFCFLDIRSPGLGDTAMYLCATSRDHSNSPLHFGNGTRLTVT.

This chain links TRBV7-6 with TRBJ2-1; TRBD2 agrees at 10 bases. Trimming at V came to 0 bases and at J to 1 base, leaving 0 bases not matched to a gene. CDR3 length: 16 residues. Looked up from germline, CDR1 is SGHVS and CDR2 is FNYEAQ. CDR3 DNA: TGTGCCAGCAGCTTAGCGACTAGCGGGTCCTACAATGAGCAGTTCTTC. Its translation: CASSLATSGSYNEQFF.

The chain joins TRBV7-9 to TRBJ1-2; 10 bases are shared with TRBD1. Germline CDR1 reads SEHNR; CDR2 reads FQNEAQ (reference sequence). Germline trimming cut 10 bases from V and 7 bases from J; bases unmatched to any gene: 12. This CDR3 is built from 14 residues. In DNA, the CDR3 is TGTGCCACCTCTCGACAGGGGGCGCGAGGTGGCTACACCTTC. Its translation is CATSRQGARGGYTF.

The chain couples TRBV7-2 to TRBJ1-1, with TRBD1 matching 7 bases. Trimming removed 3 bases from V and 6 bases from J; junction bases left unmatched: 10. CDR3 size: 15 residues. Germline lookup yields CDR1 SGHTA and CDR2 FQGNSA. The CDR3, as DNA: TGTGCCAGCAGCTTTTTTGCCCGACAGGGCGCTGAAGCTTTCTTT. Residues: CASSFFARQGAEAFF.

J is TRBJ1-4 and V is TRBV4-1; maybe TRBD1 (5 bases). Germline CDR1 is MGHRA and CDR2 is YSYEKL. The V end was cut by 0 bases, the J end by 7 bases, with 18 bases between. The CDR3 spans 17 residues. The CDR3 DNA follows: TGCGCCAGCAGCCAAGATGGGGGGGGAGGGCCGAGTGAAAAACTGTTTTTT. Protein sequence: CASSQDGGGGPSEKLFF.

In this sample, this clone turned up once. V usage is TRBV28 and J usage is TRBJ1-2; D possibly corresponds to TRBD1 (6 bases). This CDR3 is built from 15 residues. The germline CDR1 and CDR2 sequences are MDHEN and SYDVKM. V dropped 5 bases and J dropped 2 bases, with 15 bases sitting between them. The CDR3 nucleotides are TGTGCCAGCAGTCCCACCAGGACAGCCAACTATGGCTACACCTTC. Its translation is CASSPTRTANYGYTF.

In DNA form, the CDR3 reads TGCGCCAGCAGCTTGAGTACAGGGAAGGAGACCCAGTACTTC. Encoded protein: CASSLSTGKETQYF. The chain recombines TRBV5-1 with TRBJ2-5; tentative D call: TRBD1 (6 bases). The CDR3 sequence is 14 residues long. CDR1 is SGHRS and CDR2 is YFSETQ in the germline V gene. Between the trimmed V and J ends, which lost 1 base and 5 bases, there was a span of 12 bases.

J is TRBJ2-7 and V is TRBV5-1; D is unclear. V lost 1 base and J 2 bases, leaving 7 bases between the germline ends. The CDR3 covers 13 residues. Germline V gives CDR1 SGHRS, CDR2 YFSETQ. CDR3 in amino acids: CASSLTAPYEQYF. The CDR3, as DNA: TGCGCCAGCAGCTTGACAGCTCCCTACGAGCAGTACTTC. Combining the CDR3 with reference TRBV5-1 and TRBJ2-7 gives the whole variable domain KAGVTQTPRYLIKTRGQQVTLSCSPISGHRSVSWYQQTPGQGLQFLFEYFSETQRNKGNFPGRFSGRQFSNSRSEMNVSTLELGDSALYLCASSLTAPYEQYFGPGTRLTVT.

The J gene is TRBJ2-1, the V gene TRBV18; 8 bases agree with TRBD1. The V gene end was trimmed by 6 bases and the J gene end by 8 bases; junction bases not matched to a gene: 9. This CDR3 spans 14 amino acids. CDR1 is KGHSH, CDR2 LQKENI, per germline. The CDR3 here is CASSDRGGLDEQFF. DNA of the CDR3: TGTGCCAGCTCCGACAGGGGCGGTTTGGATGAGCAGTTCTTC.

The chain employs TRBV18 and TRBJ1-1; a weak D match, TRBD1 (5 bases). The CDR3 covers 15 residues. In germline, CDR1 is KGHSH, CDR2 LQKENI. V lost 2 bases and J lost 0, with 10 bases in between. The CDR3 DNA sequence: TGTGCCAGCTCACCAGTCCGGGGGGTGAACACTGAAGCTTTCTTT. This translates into CASSPVRGVNTEAFF. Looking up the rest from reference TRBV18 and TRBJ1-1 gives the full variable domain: NAGVMQNPRHLVRRRGQEARLRCSPMKGHSHVYWYRQLPEEGLKFMVYLQKENIIDESGMPKERFSAEFPKEGPSILRIQQVVRGDSAAYFCASSPVRGVNTEAFFGQGTRLTVV.

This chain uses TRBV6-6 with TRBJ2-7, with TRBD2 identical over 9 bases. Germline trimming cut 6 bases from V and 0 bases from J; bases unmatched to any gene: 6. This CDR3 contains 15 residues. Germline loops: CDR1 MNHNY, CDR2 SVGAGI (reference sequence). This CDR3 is CASRGASGDSYEQYF. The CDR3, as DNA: TGTGCCAGCAGGGGGGCTAGCGGGGACTCCTACGAGCAGTACTTC.

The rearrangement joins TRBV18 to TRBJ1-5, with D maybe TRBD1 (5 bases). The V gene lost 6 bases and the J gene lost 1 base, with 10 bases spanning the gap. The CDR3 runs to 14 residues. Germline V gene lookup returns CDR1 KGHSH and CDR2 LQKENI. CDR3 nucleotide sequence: TGTGCCAGCTCGTTACAGGAGAGCAATCAGCCCCAGCATTTT. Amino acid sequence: CASSLQESNQPQHF.

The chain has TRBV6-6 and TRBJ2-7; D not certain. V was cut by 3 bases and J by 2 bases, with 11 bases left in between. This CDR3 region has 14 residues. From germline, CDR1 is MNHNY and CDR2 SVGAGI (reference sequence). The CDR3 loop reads CASSYSRDTYEQYF. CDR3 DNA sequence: TGTGCCAGCAGTTATAGTCGAGACACCTACGAGCAGTACTTC.

CDR3 sequence (DNA): TGTGCCAGCACCCGGGAGGAGAATTCACCCCTCCACTTT. Amino acid sequence: CASTREENSPLHF. This sequence joins TRBV2 and TRBJ1-6, with D hard to call. Deletions cut 7 bases from V and 7 bases from J, with 11 bases between. The germline gives CDR1 SNHLY, CDR2 FYNNEI. This CDR3 is built from 13 residues. The complete variable domain, with remaining parts taken from reference TRBV2 and TRBJ1-6, reads EPEVTQTPSHQVTQMGQEVILRCVPISNHLYFYWYRQILGQKVEFLVSFYNNEISEKSEIFDDQFSVERPDGSNFTLKIRSTKLEDSAMYFCASTREENSPLHFGNGTRLTVT.

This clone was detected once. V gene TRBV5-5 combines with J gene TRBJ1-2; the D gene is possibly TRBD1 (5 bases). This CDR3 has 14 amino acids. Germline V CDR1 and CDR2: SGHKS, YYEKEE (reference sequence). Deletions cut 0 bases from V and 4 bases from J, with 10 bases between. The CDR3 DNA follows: TGTGCCAGCAGCTTGGTGGGGCAGATCTATGGCTACACCTTC. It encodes CASSLVGQIYGYTF.

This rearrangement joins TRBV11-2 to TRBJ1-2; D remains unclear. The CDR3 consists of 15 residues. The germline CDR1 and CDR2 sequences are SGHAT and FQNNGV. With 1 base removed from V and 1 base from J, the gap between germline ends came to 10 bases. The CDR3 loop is CASSLGQNLNYGYTF. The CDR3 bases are TGTGCCAGCAGCTTAGGCCAGAACCTTAACTATGGCTACACCTTC. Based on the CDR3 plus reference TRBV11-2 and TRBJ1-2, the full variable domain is EAGVAQSPRYKIIEKRQSVAFWCNPISGHATLYWYQQILGQGPKLLIQFQNNGVVDDSQLPKDRFSAERLKGVDSTLKIQPAKLEDSAVYLCASSLGQNLNYGYTFGSGTRLTVV.

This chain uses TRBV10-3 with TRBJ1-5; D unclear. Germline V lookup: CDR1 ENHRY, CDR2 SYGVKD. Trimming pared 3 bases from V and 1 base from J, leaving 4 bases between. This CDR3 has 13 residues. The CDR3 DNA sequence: TGTGCCATCAGTGAACAGAGCAATCAGCCCCAGCATTTT. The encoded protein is CAISEQSNQPQHF.

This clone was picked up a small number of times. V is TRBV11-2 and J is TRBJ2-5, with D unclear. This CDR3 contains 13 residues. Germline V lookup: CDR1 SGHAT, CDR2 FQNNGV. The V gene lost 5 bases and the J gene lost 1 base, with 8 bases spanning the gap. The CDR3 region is CASSILPQETQYF. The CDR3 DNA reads TGTGCCAGCAGCATCCTCCCCCAAGAGACCCAGTACTTC. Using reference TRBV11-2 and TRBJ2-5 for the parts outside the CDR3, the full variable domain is EAGVAQSPRYKIIEKRQSVAFWCNPISGHATLYWYQQILGQGPKLLIQFQNNGVVDDSQLPKDRFSAERLKGVDSTLKIQPAKLEDSAVYLCASSILPQETQYFGPGTRLLVL.

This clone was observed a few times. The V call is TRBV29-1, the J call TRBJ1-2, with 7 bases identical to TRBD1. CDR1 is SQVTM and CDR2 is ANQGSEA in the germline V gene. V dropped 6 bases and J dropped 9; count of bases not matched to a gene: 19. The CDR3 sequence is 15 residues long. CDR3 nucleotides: TGCAGCGTAGCAGGAAGCCCGGACAGGCTAATACGCTACACCTTC. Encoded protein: CSVAGSPDRLIRYTF.

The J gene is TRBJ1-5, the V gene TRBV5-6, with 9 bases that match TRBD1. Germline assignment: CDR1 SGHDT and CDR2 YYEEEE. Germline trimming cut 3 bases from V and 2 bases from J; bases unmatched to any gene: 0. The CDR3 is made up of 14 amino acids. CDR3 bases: TGTGCCAGCAGCTGGACAGGGGGCAATCAGCCCCAGCATTTT. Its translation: CASSWTGGNQPQHF.

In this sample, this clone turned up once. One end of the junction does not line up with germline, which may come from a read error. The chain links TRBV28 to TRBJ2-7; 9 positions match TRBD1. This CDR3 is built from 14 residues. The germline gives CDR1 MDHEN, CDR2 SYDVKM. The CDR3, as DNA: TGTGCCAGCAGTGGACAGGGGCCATCCTATGAGCAGTACTTC. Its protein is CASSGQGPSYEQYF.

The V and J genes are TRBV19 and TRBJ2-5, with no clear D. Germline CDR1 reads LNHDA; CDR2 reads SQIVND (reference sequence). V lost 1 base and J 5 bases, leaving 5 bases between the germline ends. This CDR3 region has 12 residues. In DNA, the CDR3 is TGTGCCAGTAGTATAGCGCGGGAGACCCAGTACTTC. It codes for CASSIARETQYF.

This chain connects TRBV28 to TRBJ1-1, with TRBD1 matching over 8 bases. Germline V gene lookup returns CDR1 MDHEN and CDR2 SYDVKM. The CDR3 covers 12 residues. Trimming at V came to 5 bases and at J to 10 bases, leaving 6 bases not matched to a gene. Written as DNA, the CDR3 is TGTGCCAGCAGTATTAGACAGGGGACAGCTTTCTTT. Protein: CASSIRQGTAFF.

The CDR3 nucleotides read TGTGCCAGCAGTTTCGTCATGGAGGGGTATGGCTACACCTTC. Translation gives CASSFVMEGYGYTF. The chain carries TRBV28 and TRBJ1-2, with TRBD1 as a possible D gene (5 bases). V was clipped by 3 bases and J by 5 bases, with 13 bases between them. Germline-derived CDR1 and CDR2 are MDHEN and SYDVKM. The CDR3 is 14 amino acids.

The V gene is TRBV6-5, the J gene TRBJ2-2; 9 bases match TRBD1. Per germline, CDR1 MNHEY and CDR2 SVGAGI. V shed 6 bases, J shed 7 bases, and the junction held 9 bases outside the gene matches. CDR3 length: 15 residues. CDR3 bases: TGTGCCAGCAGCTTTCAACAGGGGGCTAACGGGGAGCTGTTTTTT. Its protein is CASSFQQGANGELFF.

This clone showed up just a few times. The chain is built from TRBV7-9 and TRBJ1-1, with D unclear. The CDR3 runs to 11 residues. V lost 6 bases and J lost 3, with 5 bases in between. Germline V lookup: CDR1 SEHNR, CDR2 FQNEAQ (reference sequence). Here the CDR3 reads CASSSYTEAFF. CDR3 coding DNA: TGTGCCAGCAGTTCGTACACTGAAGCTTTCTTT. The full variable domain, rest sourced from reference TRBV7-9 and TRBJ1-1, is DTGVSQNPRHKITKRGQNVTFRCDPISEHNRLYWYRQTLGQGPEFLTYFQNEAQLEKSRLLSDRFSAERPKGSFSTLEIQRTEQGDSAMYLCASSSYTEAFFGQGTRLTVV.